Each of the 8 T cell receptor beta chains below was sequenced from the same sample in a study of blood T cell repertoires in COVID-19. TCRdb's copy holds only in-frame clones and misses some; the assay was immunoSEQ multiplex PCR. The sample records some 320,000 clones, around 86% being singletons. The material sequenced was PBMCs or T cells enriched from blood (not recorded which). Source of these receptors: a man in his fifties or sixties who had recovered from COVID-19.

The chain employs TRBV6-5 and TRBJ2-7; 9 bases fit TRBD1. The trim removed 5 bases at V and 4 bases at J, leaving 6 bases unmatched. Germline loops: CDR1 MNHEY, CDR2 SVGAGI. The CDR3 length is 14 residues. The CDR3 bases are TGTGCCAGCAGTCAGCCGGGACAGGGTTACGAGCAGTACTTC. As protein: CASSQPGQGYEQYF.

This chain links TRBV28 with TRBJ2-5, with TRBD1 identical over 9 bases. CDR3 size: 13 residues. The V gene's germline CDR1 is MDHEN and CDR2 SYDVKM. CDR3 nucleotide sequence: TGTGCTACGGCCGGGACAGGGATCGAGACCCAGTACTTC. Amino acids: CATAGTGIETQYF.

The chain is built from TRBV6-2 or TRBV6-3 and TRBJ1-1, with D maybe TRBD1 (6 bases). V shed 5 bases and J shed 5 bases, with 12 bases lying between them. Germline CDR1 and CDR2: MNHEY and SVGEGT. The CDR3 totals 13 residues. The CDR3 DNA reads as TGTGCCAGCAGTATAACAGGGTCTACTGAAGCTTTCTTT. Translation: CASSITGSTEAFF.

The V call is TRBV6-5, the J call TRBJ2-5; 10 positions match TRBD2. This CDR3 region has 15 residues. From germline, CDR1 is MNHEY and CDR2 SVGAGI. With 6 bases clipped from V and 1 base from J, the junction kept 5 bases outside the gene matches. This CDR3 reads CASRARLAGQETQYF. The CDR3 DNA reads TGTGCCAGCAGGGCCCGACTAGCGGGCCAAGAGACCCAGTACTTC.

This clone was counted once. The chain combines TRBV27 with TRBJ1-5; TRBD1 aligns across 8 bases. CDR1 and CDR2 (germline): MNHEY, SMNVEV (reference sequence). V lost 4 bases to trimming and J lost 4 bases; unmatched junction nucleotides: 6. CDR3 length: 15 residues. CDR3 DNA sequence: TGTGCCAGCAGTTCTCTCTGGGACAGGAATCAGCCCCAGCATTTT. This encodes CASSSLWDRNQPQHF.

V gene TRBV18 combines with J gene TRBJ2-1; D not resolved. The V and J ends lost 6 bases and 0 bases respectively, with 12 bases between them. The CDR3 is 15 residues long. Germline V lookup: CDR1 KGHSH, CDR2 LQKENI. The CDR3 coding sequence is TGTGCCAGCTCGGAGACGGTGAGCTCCTACAATGAGCAGTTCTTC. It encodes CASSETVSSYNEQFF.

V is TRBV27 and J is TRBJ1-5, with D uncertain. V dropped 0 bases and J dropped 0 bases, with 9 bases sitting between them. CDR1 and CDR2 from the germline V gene are MNHEY and SMNVEV (reference sequence). The CDR3 loop spans 16 amino acids. CDR3 nucleotide sequence: TGTGCCAGCAGTTTATCGGGCAGGTATAGCAATCAGCCCCAGCATTTT. This codes for CASSLSGRYSNQPQHF.

The genes are TRBV6-5 and TRBJ1-5, with 9 bases fitting TRBD1. The CDR3 is made up of 15 amino acids. With V trimmed by 10 bases and J by 2 bases, 9 bases remained unmatched. Looked up from germline, CDR1 is MNHEY and CDR2 is SVGAGI. In nucleotides, the CDR3 is TGTGCCACCCGGGACAGGGAGAAAGGCAATCAGCCCCAGCATTTT. Its translation: CATRDREKGNQPQHF.